The 25 T cell receptor beta chains below were found in one sample sequenced in a study of T cells in Graves' hyperthyroidism and ophthalmopathy. TCR beta CDR3 regions were amplified from RNA. An initial round of RT-PCR targeting the TCR CDR3 relied on the HTBI primer set. Via MiXCR, TCRdb re-called the multiplex PCR reads, giving one row per CDR3 protein. The sample lists about 640,000 distinct CDR3 sequences, less than 25% occurring once. Sequences were obtained from blood. The receptors shown here come from a young man with Graves' ophthalmopathy.

The J gene is TRBJ1-6, the V gene TRBV7-8; a weak D match, TRBD1 (6 bases). Germline V gene lookup returns CDR1 SGHVS and CDR2 FQNEAQ. Trimming shortened V by 5 bases and J by 0 bases, and 8 bases separated the two germline ends. The CDR3 loop spans 15 amino acids. The CDR3 nucleotides read TGTGCCAGCAGCACGGACAGCTCCTATAATTCACCCCTCCACTTT. This sequence encodes CASSTDSSYNSPLHF.

V gene TRBV12-3 or TRBV12-4 combines with J gene TRBJ2-7; 7 bases map to TRBD1. The CDR3 has 14 amino acids. The V gene end was trimmed by 5 bases and the J gene end by 2 bases; junction bases not matched to a gene: 6. The CDR3 loop reads CASSPTGIAYEQYF. The CDR3 DNA sequence: TGTGCCAGCAGTCCGACAGGGATCGCCTACGAGCAGTACTTC.

This chain connects TRBV4-1 to TRBJ2-7, with 8 bases that match TRBD1. Trimming cost V 5 bases and J 6 bases; bases outside gene matches: 3. CDR1 and CDR2 (germline): MGHRA, YSYEKL. The CDR3 is made up of 12 amino acids. The CDR3 region has the DNA TGCGCCAGCAGCGCAGGGGGCCGCGAGCAGTACTTC. Its protein is CASSAGGREQYF.

This clonotype was observed a few times. The genes are TRBV7-2 and TRBJ2-1, with 8 bases lining up with TRBD2. The CDR3 spans 16 residues. Germline V gene sequence: CDR1 SGHTA, CDR2 FQGNSA. V shed 4 bases, J shed 8 bases, and the junction held 13 bases outside the gene matches. CDR3 sequence reads: CASSSPPGLGLHEQFF. As DNA, the CDR3 is TGTGCCAGCAGCTCCCCCCCGGGACTAGGGCTCCATGAGCAGTTCTTC.

The chain links TRBV6-1 to TRBJ2-7; 7 positions match TRBD1. There are 13 residues in the CDR3. V was clipped by 7 bases and J by 1 base; unmatched bases: 4. The germline V gene encodes CDR1 MNHNS and CDR2 SASEGT. The CDR3 sequence: CASKAGGSYEQYF. The CDR3 nucleotides are TGTGCCAGCAAAGCAGGGGGTTCCTACGAGCAGTACTTC.

This sequence joins TRBV7-3 and TRBJ1-1; TRBD1 is a possible D gene (5 bases). V gave up 2 bases and J gave up 2 bases, with 12 bases separating them. The CDR3 spans 15 residues. The V gene's germline CDR1 is SGHTA and CDR2 FQGTGA. Here the CDR3 reads CASSLWGGSNTEAFF. In DNA form, the CDR3 reads TGTGCCAGCAGCTTATGGGGGGGATCAAACACTGAAGCTTTCTTT.

This chain links TRBV6-1 with TRBJ2-1; D may be TRBD2 (5 bases). CDR1 is MNHNS, CDR2 SASEGT, per germline. V was trimmed by 6 bases and J by 6 bases, leaving 9 bases between them. The CDR3 runs to 12 residues. DNA of the CDR3: TGTGCCAGCAGGCAGGCGGGCAATGAGCAGTTCTTC. This gives the protein CASRQAGNEQFF.

The chain couples TRBV3-1 to TRBJ2-2, with D possibly TRBD1 on 5 matching bases. Germline CDR1 LGHDT, CDR2 YNNKEL (reference sequence). Deletions cut 4 bases from V and 2 bases from J, with 11 bases between. This CDR3 region has 15 residues. In DNA, the CDR3 is TGTGCCAGCAGCCGCCAGGGATCCAACACCGGGGAGCTGTTTTTT. Translation: CASSRQGSNTGELFF.

This clonotype was found many times. The chain uses TRBV7-9 and TRBJ2-1; D is undetermined. The CDR3 has 12 residues. In germline, CDR1 is SEHNR, CDR2 FQNEAQ (reference sequence). Trimming left V 1 base short and J 7 bases short, with 5 bases between. The CDR3 region is CASSLDVNEQFF. The CDR3 DNA follows: TGTGCCAGCAGCTTAGACGTAAATGAGCAGTTCTTC.

This clonotype turned up a few times. The rearrangement links TRBV20-1 to TRBJ2-3, with D perhaps TRBD1 or TRBD2 (6 bases each). Germline V CDR1 and CDR2: DFQATT, SNEGSKA (reference sequence). The CDR3 covers 14 residues. Trimming took off 6 bases at V and 2 bases at J, with 15 bases between the two ends. The CDR3 DNA reads as TGCAGTGCGACCGGGGGCAGGGCCACAGATACGCAGTATTTT. Translating gives CSATGGRATDTQYF.

V gene TRBV5-1 combines with J gene TRBJ2-5; tentatively, D is TRBD1 (6 bases). Trimming removed 0 bases at V and 2 bases at J, with 17 bases between. The CDR3 has 17 residues. CDR1 is SGHRS and CDR2 is YFSETQ in the germline V gene. In nucleotides, the CDR3 is TGCGCCAGCAGCTTGGTTGGGGACACCACTAGGCAAGAGACCCAGTACTTC. Protein: CASSLVGDTTRQETQYF.

This clonotype was observed many times. V and J are TRBV9 and TRBJ1-2; 8 bases map to TRBD1. This CDR3 is 14 amino acids long. The V segment lost 2 bases and the J segment 0 bases; nucleotides outside the gene matches: 0. Germline values: CDR1 SGDLS, CDR2 YYNGEE. The CDR3 DNA reads as TGTGCCAGCAGCGTGGACAGGGCTAACTATGGCTACACCTTC. Its protein is CASSVDRANYGYTF.

The rearrangement joins TRBV20-1 to TRBJ1-4; 7 bases are a match to TRBD1. The junction had 5 bases not matched to a gene; V was cut back by 6 bases and J by 4 bases. Germline CDR1 DFQATT, CDR2 SNEGSKA (reference sequence). There are 13 residues in the CDR3. CDR3 sequence reads: CSARGYFNEKLFF. The DNA of the CDR3 is TGCAGTGCCAGGGGGTATTTTAATGAAAAACTGTTTTTT.

Worth noting for this clonotype: A much larger clone lies one base from this, so it may be a read error. The rearrangement links TRBV24-1 to TRBJ2-3; 13 bases match TRBD2. The CDR3 runs to 18 residues. Germline values: CDR1 KGHDR, CDR2 SFDVKD. The CDR3 DNA reads as TGTGGCACCAGCTTCGGGGGGACTAGCGGGACCCTTCTCGATACGCAGTATTTT. It encodes CGTSFGGTSGTLLDTQYF.

This clonotype was counted only a few times. The V gene is TRBV28, the J gene TRBJ1-4, with D possibly TRBD1 on 5 matching bases. Deletions cut 5 bases from V and 10 bases from J, with 17 bases between. CDR3 size: 14 residues. CDR1 and CDR2 (germline): MDHEN, SYDVKM. CDR3 sequence reads: CASSHSGTGVKLFF. DNA of the CDR3: TGTGCCAGCAGTCACTCTGGGACCGGGGTAAAACTGTTTTTT.

The V gene is TRBV7-9, the J gene TRBJ2-7, with 9 nucleotides matching TRBD1. This CDR3 is 17 amino acids long. V shed 5 bases and J 2 bases; nucleotides not matched to a gene: 13. Germline V CDR1 and CDR2: SEHNR, FQNEAQ (reference sequence). CDR3 in DNA: TGTGCCAGCAGCCCCGGGACAGGGAGGTCCCGGGCCTACGAGCAGTACTTC. It encodes CASSPGTGRSRAYEQYF.

The chain has TRBV28 and TRBJ2-3; 12 bases fit TRBD2. The germline V gene has CDR1 MDHEN and CDR2 SYDVKM. The J segment lost 5 bases and the V segment lost 5 bases, leaving 5 bases of the junction unmatched. This CDR3 is built from 15 residues. CDR3 DNA: TGTGCCAGCAGTCGACTAGCGGGAGAAAGAGATACGCAGTATTTT. This codes for CASSRLAGERDTQYF.

This chain links TRBV6-2 or TRBV6-3 with TRBJ2-2; D unresolved. The germline V gene has CDR1 MNHEY and CDR2 SVGEGT. Trimming took 0 bases from V and 0 from J, leaving 8 bases between them. The CDR3 covers 16 residues. For the CDR3, the DNA is TGTGCCAGCAGTTACTCGGCCAGTTCGAACACCGGGGAGCTGTTTTTT. Its translation is CASSYSASSNTGELFF.

This clonotype was observed a handful of times. The chain uses TRBV28 and TRBJ1-5; 9 bases map to TRBD1. V dropped 2 bases and J dropped 7; count of bases not matched to a gene: 3. CDR1 is MDHEN and CDR2 is SYDVKM in the germline V gene. The CDR3 is 14 amino acids. CDR3 loop: CASSLGDRAQPQHF. In nucleotides, the CDR3 is TGTGCCAGCAGTTTAGGGGACAGGGCGCAGCCCCAGCATTTT.

The V and J genes are TRBV28 and TRBJ1-5; D is ambiguous. The germline gives CDR1 MDHEN, CDR2 SYDVKM. The V end lost 3 bases, the J end lost 5 bases, and 14 bases lay between the germline ends. The CDR3 is 15 residues long. CDR3 in DNA: TGTGCCAGCAGTTTTAAAACCGGACGGTATCAGCCCCAGCATTTT. Residues: CASSFKTGRYQPQHF.

Only a few counts were recorded for this clonotype. This rearrangement joins TRBV30 to TRBJ1-2; D is unresolved. Trimming removed 5 bases at V and 2 bases at J, with 12 bases between. Germline V lookup: CDR1 GTSNPN, CDR2 SVGIG (reference sequence). The CDR3 has 13 residues. For the CDR3, the DNA is TGTGCCTGGTCTGTAGACCAAAACTATGGCTACACCTTC. Its translation: CAWSVDQNYGYTF.

The table lists this clonotype with many counts. The rearrangement uses TRBV30 and TRBJ2-7, with 7 nucleotides matching TRBD2. Germline V CDR1 and CDR2: GTSNPN, SVGIG (reference sequence). The CDR3 is made up of 11 amino acids. CDR3 amino acids: CAGRGGYEQYF. The CDR3 nucleotides are TGTGCTGGGAGGGGCGGCTACGAGCAGTACTTC.

This clonotype came up a few times. This sequence joins TRBV24-1 and TRBJ2-5; 10 positions match TRBD2. Unmatched junction bases numbered 6, after V lost 7 bases and J lost 5 bases. CDR1 is KGHDR and CDR2 is SFDVKD in the germline V gene. The CDR3 has 14 residues. The CDR3 DNA reads as TGTGCCACCAGGGCTAGCGGGAGTCGGGAGACCCAGTACTTC. Residues: CATRASGSRETQYF.

This clonotype has a handful of counts. The V call is TRBV28, the J call TRBJ2-1; D possibly matches TRBD1 or TRBD2 (5 bases each). From germline, CDR1 is MDHEN and CDR2 SYDVKM. The CDR3 length is 16 residues. Trimming shortened V by 7 bases and J by 0 bases, and 16 bases separated the two germline ends. CDR3 sequence: CASTLRGSSSYNEQFF. CDR3 DNA sequence: TGTGCCAGCACCCTGAGGGGATCGAGCTCCTACAATGAGCAGTTCTTC.

This chain joins TRBV5-5 and TRBJ2-3, with D possibly being TRBD1 or TRBD2 (6 bases each). CDR1 and CDR2 (germline): SGHKS, YYEKEE (reference sequence). The germline V and J ends were trimmed by 2 bases and 6 bases, with 31 bases remaining between them. This CDR3 has 20 amino acids. The CDR3 sequence: CASSFLIWDKLAHSPDTQYF. The CDR3 nucleotides read TGTGCCAGCAGCTTCTTAATCTGGGACAAACTAGCCCATTCTCCGGATACGCAGTATTTT.